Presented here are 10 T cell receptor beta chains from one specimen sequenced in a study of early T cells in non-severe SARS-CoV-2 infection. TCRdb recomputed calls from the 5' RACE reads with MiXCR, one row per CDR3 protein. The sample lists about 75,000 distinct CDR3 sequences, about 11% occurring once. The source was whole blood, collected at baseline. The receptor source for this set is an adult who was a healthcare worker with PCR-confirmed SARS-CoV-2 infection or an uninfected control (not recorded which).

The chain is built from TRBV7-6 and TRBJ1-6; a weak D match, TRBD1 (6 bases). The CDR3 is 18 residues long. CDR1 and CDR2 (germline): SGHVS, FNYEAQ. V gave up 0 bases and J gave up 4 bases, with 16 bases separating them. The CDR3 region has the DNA TGTGCCAGCAGCTTAGCGCGGGGGGGACACGGTTATAATTCACCCCTCCACTTT. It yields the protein CASSLARGGHGYNSPLHF.

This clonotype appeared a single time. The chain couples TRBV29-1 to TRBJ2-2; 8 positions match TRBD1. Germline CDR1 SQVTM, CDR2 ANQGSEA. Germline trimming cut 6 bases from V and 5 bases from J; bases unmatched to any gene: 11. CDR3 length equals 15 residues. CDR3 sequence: CSVQQGGTLTGELFF. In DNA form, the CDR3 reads TGCAGCGTACAACAGGGGGGAACATTGACCGGGGAGCTGTTTTTT.

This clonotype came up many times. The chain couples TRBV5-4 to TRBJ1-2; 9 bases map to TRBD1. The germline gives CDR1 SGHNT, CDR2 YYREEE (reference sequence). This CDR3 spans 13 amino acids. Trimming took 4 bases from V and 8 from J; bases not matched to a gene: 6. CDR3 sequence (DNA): TGTGCCAGCAGCCAAGGGACAGGGTTAGGCTACACCTTC. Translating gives CASSQGTGLGYTF.

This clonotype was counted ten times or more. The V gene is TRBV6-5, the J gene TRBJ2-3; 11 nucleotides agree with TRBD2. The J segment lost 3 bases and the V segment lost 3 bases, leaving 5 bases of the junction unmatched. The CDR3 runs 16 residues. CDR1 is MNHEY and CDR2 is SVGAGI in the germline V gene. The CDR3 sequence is CASSYRLAGGTDTQYF. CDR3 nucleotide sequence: TGTGCCAGCAGTTATCGGCTAGCGGGGGGAACAGATACGCAGTATTTT.

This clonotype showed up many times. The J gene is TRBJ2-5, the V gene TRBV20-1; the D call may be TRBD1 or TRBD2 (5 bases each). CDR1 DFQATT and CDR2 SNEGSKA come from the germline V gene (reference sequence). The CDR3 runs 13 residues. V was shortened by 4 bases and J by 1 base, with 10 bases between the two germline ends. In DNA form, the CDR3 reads TGCAGTGCTACCCGGGACGGCCAAGAGACCCAGTACTTC. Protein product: CSATRDGQETQYF.

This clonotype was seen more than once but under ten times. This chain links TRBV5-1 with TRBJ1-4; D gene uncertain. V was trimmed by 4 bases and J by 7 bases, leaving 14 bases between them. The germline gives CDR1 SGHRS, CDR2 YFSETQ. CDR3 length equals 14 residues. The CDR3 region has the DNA TGCGCCAGCAGCCAGCAAAATACCGGTGAAAAACTGTTTTTT. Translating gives CASSQQNTGEKLFF.

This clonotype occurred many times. CDR3 coding DNA: TGTGCCAGCAAGACAGCTGGGGGCTACGAGCAGTACTTC. Amino acids: CASKTAGGYEQYF. The V gene is TRBV6-2 or TRBV6-3, the J gene TRBJ2-7; D may match TRBD1 or TRBD2 (5 bases each). V lost 7 bases to trimming and J lost 3 bases, with 13 bases between them. CDR1 is MNHEY, CDR2 SVGEGT, per germline. The CDR3 extends over 13 amino acids.

The CDR3 sequence is CASSLAPLAGGSPDTQYF. For the CDR3, the DNA is TGTGCCAGCAGCTTAGCTCCGCTAGCGGGGGGAAGCCCGGATACGCAGTATTTT. This sequence joins TRBV7-2 and TRBJ2-3, with 11 bases lining up with TRBD2. Germline lookup yields CDR1 SGHTA and CDR2 FQGNSA. V gave up 0 bases and J gave up 6 bases; unmatched junction bases: 11. This CDR3 comprises 18 residues.

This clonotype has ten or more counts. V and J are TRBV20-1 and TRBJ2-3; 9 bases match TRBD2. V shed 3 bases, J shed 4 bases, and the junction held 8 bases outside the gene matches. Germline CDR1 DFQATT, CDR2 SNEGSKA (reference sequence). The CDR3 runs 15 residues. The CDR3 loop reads CSARSLAGGPDTQYF. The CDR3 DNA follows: TGCAGTGCTAGGTCTCTGGCGGGGGGGCCAGATACGCAGTATTTT.

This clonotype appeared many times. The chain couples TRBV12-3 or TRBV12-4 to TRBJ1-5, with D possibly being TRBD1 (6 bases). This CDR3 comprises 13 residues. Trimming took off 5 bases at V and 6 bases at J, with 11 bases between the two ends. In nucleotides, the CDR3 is TGTGCCAGCAGTCGAGGGGGAGGTCAGCCCCAGCATTTT. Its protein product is CASSRGGGQPQHF.